This T cell receptor (beta chain) was sequenced during a study of shared clonotypes between healthy human individuals. Study overall: Three men and a couple of women, aged 18 to 49, were donors. Each donor's CD4 naive and CD4 memory cells filled three plates apiece, CD8 naive two, and CD8 memory one.

On sorted subsets, replicate PCRs used approximately 190 ng DNA, or about 33,000 T cell genomes. The authors' processing: As immunoSEQ supplied junction-only sequences (without quality scores), filtering differed. Clones were read by immunoSEQ multiplex PCR, and TCRdb kept only the in-frame ones, dropping some. V, J and clone size were drawn from that table, and D and trimming were deduced from the DNA. The sample consists of more than 2,000,000 clones, 80% to 95% of them appearing once. Specimen: naive CD4+ T cells from PBMCs. The subset here: CD45RA+ positively selected. The sequence came from a man in his late teens or twenties in good health. Some clones in this sample may be carry-over from other donors' samples.

The CDR3 nucleotides are TGTGCCAGCAGTTCTCCCGGGACAGAAGTATACAATGAGCAGTTCTTC. It encodes CASSSPGTEVYNEQFF. The chain couples TRBV28 to TRBJ2-1; 7 bases are shared with TRBD1. Per germline, CDR1 MDHEN and CDR2 SYDVKM. The CDR3 is made up of 16 amino acids. V lost 4 bases, J lost 4 bases, and 10 bases stayed unmatched. Full variable domain (outside the CDR3, taken from reference TRBV28 and TRBJ2-1): DVKVTQSSRYLVKRTGEKVFLECVQDMDHENMFWYRQDPGLGLRLIYFSYDVKMKEKGDIPEGYSVSREKKERFSLILESASTNQTSMYLCASSSPGTEVYNEQFFGPGTRLTVL.